The table lists the clone carrying this T cell receptor beta chain with a few counts. V was cut by 6 bases and J by 5 bases, with 20 bases left in between. Germline CDR1 is SEHNR and CDR2 is FQNEAQ (reference sequence). This CDR3 region has 15 residues. The sample belongs to a study of T cells in Graves' hyperthyroidism and ophthalmopathy. Study details: Peripheral blood collection took place at initial diagnosis, before any treatment.

Amplification of TCR beta CDR3 regions was performed using RNA transcripts as template. TCR CDR3 regions were first amplified by RT-PCR with HTBI primers. TCRdb reanalysed the multiplex PCR reads using MiXCR and keeps one entry per CDR3 protein. The sample includes about 420,000 distinct CDR3 sequences, approximately 13% of them seen just once. Diagnosis of hyperthyroidism was new in patients aged 18 to 65, and its duration was under 2 months. Not enrolled were patients with uncontrolled infection, other autoimmune disease, pregnancy or lactation. The sequenced sample was blood. The sequence was collected from a woman between 18 and 29 years old with Graves' hyperthyroidism. The chain is built from TRBV7-9 and TRBJ2-7, with D possibly TRBD2 on 5 matching bases. In DNA form, the CDR3 reads TGTGCCAGCAGGGGCGAGACGGCGACCGGGAACGAGCAGTACTTC. Translated: CASRGETATGNEQYF.